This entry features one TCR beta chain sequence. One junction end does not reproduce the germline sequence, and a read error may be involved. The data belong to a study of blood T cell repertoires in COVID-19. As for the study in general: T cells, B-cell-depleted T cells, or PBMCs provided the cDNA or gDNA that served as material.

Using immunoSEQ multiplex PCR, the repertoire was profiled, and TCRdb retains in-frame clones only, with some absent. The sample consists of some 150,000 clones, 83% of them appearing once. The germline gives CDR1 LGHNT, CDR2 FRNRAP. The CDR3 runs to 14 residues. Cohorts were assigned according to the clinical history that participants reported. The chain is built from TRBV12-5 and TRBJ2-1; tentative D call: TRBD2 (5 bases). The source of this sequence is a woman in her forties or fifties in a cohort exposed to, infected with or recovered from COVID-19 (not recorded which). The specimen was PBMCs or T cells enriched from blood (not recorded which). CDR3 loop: CASGLGLANNVQFF. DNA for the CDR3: TGTGCTAGTGGTTTGGGGCTAGCTAACAATGTGCAGTTCTTC.